The T cell receptor (beta chain) under discussion was sequenced for a study of CD8+CD57+ T cells in acquired aplastic anemia. Overall study context: Average DNA yield from sorted CD4+ and CD8+ cells was roughly 3.1 ug.

Overall study results and limits: Between the patient and control groups, CD8+ Simpson's diversity did not differ significantly. Between patients and controls, approximately 29 CD8+ CDR3 sequences were found in common.

Profiles of TCR beta VDJ and CDR3 were generated from a genomic DNA template. TCRdb recomputed calls from the reads with MiXCR, one row per CDR3 protein. This sample carries 150,000 to 170,000 distinct CDR3 sequences, approximately 52% of them seen once, and the ten largest clones take approximately 12%. Whoever was chosen for sequencing had shown CD8+CD57+ cell expansion by flow cytometry. Severe acquired aplastic anemia was present in all patients. This clonotype was seen just once. Its cognate antigen is unknown. The CDR3 has 17 amino acids. V was clipped by 0 bases and J by 8 bases, with 17 bases between them. Germline V lookup: CDR1 LNHNV, CDR2 YYDKDF (reference sequence).

The sequenced sample was sorted CD4+, CD8+, or CD8+CD57+ T cells (not recorded which) from PBMCs. The sequence was collected from a human donor with aplastic anemia. The gene calls are TRBV15 and TRBJ1-6, with D tentatively TRBD1 (5 bases). The CDR3 nucleotides are TGTGCCACCAGCAGAGATAGGGGTACCTCGGGCCATTCACCCCTCCACTTT. It yields the protein CATSRDRGTSGHSPLHF.